This T cell receptor beta chain stems from a study of T cells after yellow fever vaccination. General study findings and limits: The secondary response showed a weaker magnitude and a faster peak, day 5 versus 15. Few clonotypes appeared in both CD4 and CD8 compartments. Post-booster reappearance was seen for most primary-vaccination clones (roughly 96% CD4, around 89% CD8).

TCRdb reprocessed the 5' RACE reads via MiXCR and lists one record per CDR3 protein. Of about 340,000 distinct CDR3 sequences in the sample, about 8.7% were seen once. This clonotype was detected ten times or more. The antigen is not known. The sample was PBMCs, taken on the day of the first yellow fever vaccination. The TCR sequence derives from a man aged 18 to 30 who received the YFV17D yellow fever vaccine.

The CDR3 loop reads CASSSPVGSPLHF. CDR3 in DNA: TGTGCCAGCAGCTCCCCGGTCGGATCACCCCTCCACTTT. The rearrangement links TRBV7-8 to TRBJ1-6; D unresolved. This CDR3 has 13 amino acids. Germline V gene sequence: CDR1 SGHVS, CDR2 FQNEAQ. With 4 bases removed from V and 10 bases from J, the gap between germline ends came to 11 bases.